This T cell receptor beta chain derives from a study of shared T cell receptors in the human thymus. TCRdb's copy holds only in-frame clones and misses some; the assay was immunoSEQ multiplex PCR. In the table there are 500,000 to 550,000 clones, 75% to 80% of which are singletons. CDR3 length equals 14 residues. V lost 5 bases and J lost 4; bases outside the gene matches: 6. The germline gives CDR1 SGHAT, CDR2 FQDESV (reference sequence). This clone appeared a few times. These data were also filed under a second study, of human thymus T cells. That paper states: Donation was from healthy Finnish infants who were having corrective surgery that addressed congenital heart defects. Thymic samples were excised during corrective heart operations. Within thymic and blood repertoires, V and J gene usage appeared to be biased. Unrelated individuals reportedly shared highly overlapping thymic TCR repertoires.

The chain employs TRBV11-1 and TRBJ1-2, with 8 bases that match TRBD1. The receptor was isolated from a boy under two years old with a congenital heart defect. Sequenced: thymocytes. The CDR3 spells CASSPRTGSYGYTF. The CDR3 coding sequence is TGTGCCAGCAGCCCCAGGACAGGGAGCTATGGCTACACCTTC. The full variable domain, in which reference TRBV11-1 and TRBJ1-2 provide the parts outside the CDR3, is EAEVAQSPRYKITEKSQAVAFWCDPISGHATLYWYRQILGQGPELLVQFQDESVVDDSQLPKDRFSAERLKGVDSTLKIQPAELGDSAMYLCASSPRTGSYGYTFGSGTRLTVV.